This T cell receptor (beta chain) was observed in a study of cytomegalovirus exposure and HLA in healthy donors. The assay was immunoSEQ multiplex PCR, and TCRdb's table has in-frame clones only and misses some. In the table there are 97,000 or so clones, approximately 94% of which are singletons. The CDR3 loop spans 18 amino acids. Germline CDR1 and CDR2: SGDLS and YYNGEE. V lost 2 bases and J lost 4; bases outside the gene matches: 12. This clone is a singleton in its sample. Its target is not known. Study-level results: Listed as cytomegalovirus-associated were 164 TCR beta chains.

The sequence was obtained from a young woman in good health and CMV-seronegative. The chain is built from TRBV9 and TRBJ2-6; 7 bases agree with TRBD1. Input material: PBMCs. The CDR3 is CASSVSQGVGPGANVLTF. DNA for the CDR3: TGTGCCAGCAGCGTCAGCCAGGGGGTGGGTCCCGGGGCCAACGTCCTGACTTTC.